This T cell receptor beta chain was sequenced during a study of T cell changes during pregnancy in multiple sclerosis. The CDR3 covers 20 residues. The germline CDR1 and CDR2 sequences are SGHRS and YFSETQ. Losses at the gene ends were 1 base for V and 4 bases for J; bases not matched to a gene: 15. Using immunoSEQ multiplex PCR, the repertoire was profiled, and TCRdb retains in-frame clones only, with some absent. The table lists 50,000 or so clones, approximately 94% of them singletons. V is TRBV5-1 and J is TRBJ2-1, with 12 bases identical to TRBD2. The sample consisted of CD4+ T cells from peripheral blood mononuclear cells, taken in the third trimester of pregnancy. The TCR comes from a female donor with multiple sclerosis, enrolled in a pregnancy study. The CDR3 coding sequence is TGCGCCAGCAGCTTGTTGGGACAGGGGCTAGCGGGAGGGCCTTACAATGAGCAGTTCTTC. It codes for CASSLLGQGLAGGPYNEQFF.